The clone carrying this T cell receptor (beta chain) was seen ten or more times. The sample originates from a study of Graves' ophthalmopathy and Graves' hyperthyroidism. Study information: Stable hyperthyroid donors showed no ophthalmopathy during 18 months follow-up.

CDR3 length: 16 amino acids. V lost 1 base and J 5 bases, leaving 17 bases between the germline ends. Germline V CDR1 and CDR2: ENHRY, SYGVKD. Each hyperthyroidism patient was newly diagnosed, with under 2 months' duration, and aged 18 to 65. Patients were excluded if they had other autoimmune diseases or uncontrolled infections, and likewise if pregnancy or lactation applied. Using RNA transcripts, the TCR beta CDR3 regions were amplified. Second-round multiplex PCR came after first-round RT-PCR with HTBI primers. A single record per CDR3 protein comes from TCRdb applying MiXCR to the multiplex PCR reads. The repertoire holds over a million distinct CDR3 sequences, with roughly two fifths as singletons.

This TCR was sampled from an adult man with Graves' hyperthyroidism. The chain carries TRBV10-3 and TRBJ2-5, with a possible D match to TRBD1 (6 bases). The specimen sequenced was peripheral blood or thyroid tissue (not recorded which). The CDR3 reads CAISELRQARGETQYF. CDR3 bases: TGTGCCATCAGTGAGTTGAGACAGGCCAGAGGGGAGACCCAGTACTTC.